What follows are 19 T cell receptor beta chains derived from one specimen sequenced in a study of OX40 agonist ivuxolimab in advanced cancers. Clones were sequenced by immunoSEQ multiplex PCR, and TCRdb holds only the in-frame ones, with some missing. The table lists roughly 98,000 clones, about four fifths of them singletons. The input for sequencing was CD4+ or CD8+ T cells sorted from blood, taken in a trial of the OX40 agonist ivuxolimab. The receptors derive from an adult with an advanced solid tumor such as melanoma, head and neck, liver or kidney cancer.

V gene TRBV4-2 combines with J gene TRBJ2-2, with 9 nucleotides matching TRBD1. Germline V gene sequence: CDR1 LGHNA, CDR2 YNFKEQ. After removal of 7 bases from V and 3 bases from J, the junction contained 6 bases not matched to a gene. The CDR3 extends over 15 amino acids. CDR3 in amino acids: CASTPGTGYTGELFF. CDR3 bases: TGTGCCAGCACCCCCGGGACAGGGTACACCGGGGAGCTGTTTTTT.

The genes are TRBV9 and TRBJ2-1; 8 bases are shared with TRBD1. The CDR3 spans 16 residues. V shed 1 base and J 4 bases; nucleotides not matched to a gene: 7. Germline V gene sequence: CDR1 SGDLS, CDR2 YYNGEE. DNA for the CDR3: TGTGCCAGCAGCGTATTCGGGGACAGGCTGTACAATGAGCAGTTCTTC. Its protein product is CASSVFGDRLYNEQFF.

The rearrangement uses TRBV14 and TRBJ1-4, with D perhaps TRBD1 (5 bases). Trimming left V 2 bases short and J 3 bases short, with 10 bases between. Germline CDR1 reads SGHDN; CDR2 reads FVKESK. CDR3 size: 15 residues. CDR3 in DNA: TGTGCCAGCAGCCAACCTGCAGGGTCTAATGAAAAACTGTTTTTT. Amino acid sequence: CASSQPAGSNEKLFF.

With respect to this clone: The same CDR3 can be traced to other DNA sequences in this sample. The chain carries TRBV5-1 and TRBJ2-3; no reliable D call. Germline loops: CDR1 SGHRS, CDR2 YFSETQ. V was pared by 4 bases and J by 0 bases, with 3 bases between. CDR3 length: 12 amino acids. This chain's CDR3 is CASSLSTDTQYF. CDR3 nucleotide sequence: TGCGCCAGCAGCCTTAGCACAGATACGCAGTATTTT.

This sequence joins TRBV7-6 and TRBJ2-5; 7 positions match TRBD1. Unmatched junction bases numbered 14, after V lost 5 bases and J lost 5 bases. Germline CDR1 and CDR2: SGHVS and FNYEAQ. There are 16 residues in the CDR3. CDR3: CASSPGGVGFVETQYF. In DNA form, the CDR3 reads TGTGCCAGCAGCCCAGGGGGAGTGGGGTTTGTGGAGACCCAGTACTTC. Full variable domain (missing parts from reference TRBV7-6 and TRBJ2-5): GAGVSQSPRYKVTKRGQDVALRCDPISGHVSLYWYRQALGQGPEFLTYFNYEAQQDKSGLPNDRFSAERPEGSISTLTIQRTEQRDSAMYRCASSPGGVGFVETQYFGPGTRLLVL.

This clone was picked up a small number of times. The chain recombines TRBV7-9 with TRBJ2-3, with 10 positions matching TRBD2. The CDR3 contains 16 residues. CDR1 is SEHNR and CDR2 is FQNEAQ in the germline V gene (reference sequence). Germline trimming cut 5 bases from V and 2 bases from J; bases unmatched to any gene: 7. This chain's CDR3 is CASSLRGTSDTDTQYF. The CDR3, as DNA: TGTGCCAGCAGCCTACGAGGGACTAGCGACACAGATACGCAGTATTTT.

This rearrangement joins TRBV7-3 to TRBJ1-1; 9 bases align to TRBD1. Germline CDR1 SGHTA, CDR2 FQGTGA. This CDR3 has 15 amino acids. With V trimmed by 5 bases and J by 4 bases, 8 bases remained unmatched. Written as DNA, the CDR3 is TGTGCCAGCAGCCCAACGGGACAGGGCAGCACTGAAGCTTTCTTT. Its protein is CASSPTGQGSTEAFF.

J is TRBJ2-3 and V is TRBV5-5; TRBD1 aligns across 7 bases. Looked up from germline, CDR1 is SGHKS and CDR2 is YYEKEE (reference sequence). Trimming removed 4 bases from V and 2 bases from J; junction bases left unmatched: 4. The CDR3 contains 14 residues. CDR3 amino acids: CASSPTGDTDTQYF. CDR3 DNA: TGTGCCAGCAGCCCTACAGGGGACACAGATACGCAGTATTTT.

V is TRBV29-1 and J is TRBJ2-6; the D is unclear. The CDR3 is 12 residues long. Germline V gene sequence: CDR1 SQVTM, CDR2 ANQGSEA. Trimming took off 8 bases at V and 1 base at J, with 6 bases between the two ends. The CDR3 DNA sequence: TGCAGCACTAAATCTGGGGCCAACGTCCTGACTTTC. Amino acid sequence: CSTKSGANVLTF.

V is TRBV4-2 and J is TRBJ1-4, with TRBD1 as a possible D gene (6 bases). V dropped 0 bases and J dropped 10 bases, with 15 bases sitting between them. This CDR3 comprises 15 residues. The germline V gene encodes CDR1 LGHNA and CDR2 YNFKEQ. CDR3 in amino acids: CASSQDGAGVGKLFF. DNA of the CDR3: TGTGCCAGCAGCCAAGATGGTGCAGGGGTTGGAAAACTGTTTTTT.

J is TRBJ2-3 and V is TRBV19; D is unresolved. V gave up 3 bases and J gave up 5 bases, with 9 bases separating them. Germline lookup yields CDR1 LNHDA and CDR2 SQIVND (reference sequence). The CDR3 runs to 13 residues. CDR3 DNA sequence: TGTGCCAGTAGTATCAGTTGGGGAGATACGCAGTATTTT. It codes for CASSISWGDTQYF.

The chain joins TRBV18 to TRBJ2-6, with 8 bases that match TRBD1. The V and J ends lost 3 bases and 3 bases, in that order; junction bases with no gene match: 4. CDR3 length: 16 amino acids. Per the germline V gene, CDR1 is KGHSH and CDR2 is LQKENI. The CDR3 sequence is CASSPYGTGGANVLTF. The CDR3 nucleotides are TGTGCCAGCTCACCTTATGGGACAGGTGGGGCCAACGTCCTGACTTTC.

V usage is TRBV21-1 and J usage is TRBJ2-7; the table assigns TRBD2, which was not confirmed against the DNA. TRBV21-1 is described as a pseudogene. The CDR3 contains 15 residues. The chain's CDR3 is CAGQNPGLATYEQYF. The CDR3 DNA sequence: TGTGCCGGCCAGAATCCGGGACTAGCGACTTACGAGCAGTACTTC.

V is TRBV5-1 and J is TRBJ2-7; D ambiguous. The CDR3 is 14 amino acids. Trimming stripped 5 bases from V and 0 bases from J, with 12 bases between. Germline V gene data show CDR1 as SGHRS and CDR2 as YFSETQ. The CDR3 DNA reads TGCGCCAGCAGAGACGAGGCCGTCTCCTACGAGCAGTACTTC. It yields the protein CASRDEAVSYEQYF.

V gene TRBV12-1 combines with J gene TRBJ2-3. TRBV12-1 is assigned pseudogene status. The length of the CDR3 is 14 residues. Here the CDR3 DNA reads TGTGCCAGCAGCTTTAGGCTTCACGCAGATACGCAGTATTTT. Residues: CASSFRLHADTQYF.

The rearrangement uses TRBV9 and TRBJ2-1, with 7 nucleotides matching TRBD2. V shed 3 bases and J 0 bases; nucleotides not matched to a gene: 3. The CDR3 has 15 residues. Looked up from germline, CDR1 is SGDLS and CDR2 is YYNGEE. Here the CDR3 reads CASSALAASYNEQFF. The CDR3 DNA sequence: TGTGCCAGCAGCGCCCTAGCGGCCTCCTACAATGAGCAGTTCTTC.

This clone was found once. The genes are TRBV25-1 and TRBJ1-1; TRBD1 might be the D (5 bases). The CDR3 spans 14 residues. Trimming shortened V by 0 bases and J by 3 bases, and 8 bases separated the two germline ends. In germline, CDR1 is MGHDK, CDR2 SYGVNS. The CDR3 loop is CASSEYGRDTEAFF. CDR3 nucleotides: TGTGCCAGCAGTGAATATGGCAGGGACACTGAAGCTTTCTTT. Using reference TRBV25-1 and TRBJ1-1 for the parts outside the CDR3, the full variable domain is EADIYQTPRYLVIGTGKKITLECSQTMGHDKMYWYQQDPGMELHLIHYSYGVNSTEKGDLSSESTVSRIRTEHFPLTLESARPSHTSQYLCASSEYGRDTEAFFGQGTRLTVV.

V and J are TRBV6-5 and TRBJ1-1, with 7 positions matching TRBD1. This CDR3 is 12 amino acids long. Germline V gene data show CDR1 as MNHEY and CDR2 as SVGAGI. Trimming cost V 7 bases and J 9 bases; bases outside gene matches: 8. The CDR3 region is CASNPSTGKAFF. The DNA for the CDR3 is TGTGCCAGCAACCCTTCGACAGGGAAAGCTTTCTTT.

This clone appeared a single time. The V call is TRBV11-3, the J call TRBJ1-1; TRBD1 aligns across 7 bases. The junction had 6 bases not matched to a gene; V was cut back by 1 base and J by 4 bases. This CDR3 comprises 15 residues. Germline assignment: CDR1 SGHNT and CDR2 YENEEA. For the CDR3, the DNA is TGTGCCAGCAGCTTAGGTGCAGGGGGAGGCACTGAAGCTTTCTTT. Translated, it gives CASSLGAGGGTEAFF.